The 28 T cell receptor beta chains below come from one sample, sequenced in a study of T cell responses to AZD1222 COVID-19 vaccine. Assay: immunoSEQ multiplex PCR; the TCRdb copy retains only in-frame clones and omits some. Of under 150,000 clones listed, almost 95% are singletons. The specimen comprised peripheral blood, sampled 28 days after the second AZD1222 dose. The receptor set was obtained from an adult who received the AZD1222 COVID-19 vaccine.

The rearrangement links TRBV5-1 to TRBJ1-2, with 10 bases lining up with TRBD1. Trimming cost V 0 bases and J 7 bases; bases outside gene matches: 6. The CDR3 is 15 residues long. The germline gives CDR1 SGHRS, CDR2 YFSETQ. CDR3 DNA: TGCGCCAGCAGCTTGGTAGGGACAGGGGCTGGTGGCTACACCTTC. It specifies CASSLVGTGAGGYTF.

As DNA, the CDR3 is TGTGCCACCAGTGGTCCGGGGGCTGAAAAACTGTTTTTT. This gives the protein CATSGPGAEKLFF. The chain recombines TRBV24-1 with TRBJ1-4; D might be TRBD1 (6 bases). Germline CDR1 is KGHDR and CDR2 is SFDVKD. The CDR3 sequence is 13 residues long. The V end lost 5 bases, the J end lost 7 bases, and 10 bases lay between the germline ends.

The V gene is TRBV7-2, the J gene TRBJ2-7; 7 nucleotides match TRBD1. This CDR3 comprises 13 residues. After removal of 4 bases from V and 3 bases from J, the junction contained 3 bases not matched to a gene. The germline V gene encodes CDR1 SGHTA and CDR2 FQGNSA. CDR3 region: CASSYRQGYEQYV. CDR3 in DNA: TGTGCCAGCAGCTACCGACAGGGCTACGAGCAGTACGTC.

The rearrangement uses TRBV10-3 and TRBJ2-6; D gene unclear. CDR3 length: 19 amino acids. V was trimmed by 0 bases and J by 4 bases, leaving 19 bases between them. CDR1 is ENHRY and CDR2 is SYGVKD in the germline V gene. The chain's CDR3 is CAISESLGKESTGANVLTF. CDR3 DNA sequence: TGTGCCATCAGTGAGTCTCTGGGGAAGGAGTCAACCGGGGCCAACGTCCTGACTTTC.

V usage is TRBV2 and J usage is TRBJ2-7; 10 bases match TRBD2. This CDR3 has 15 residues. Germline-derived CDR1 and CDR2 are SNHLY and FYNNEI. The ends lost 6 bases at V and 2 bases at J; junction bases unmatched: 7. The CDR3 nucleotides are TGTGCCAGCAGGGGCGGGACTAGCGCCGCCTACGAGCAGTACTTC. The encoded protein is CASRGGTSAAYEQYF.

V is TRBV2 and J is TRBJ1-1, with D possibly being TRBD1 (6 bases). V lost 7 bases and J 4 bases, leaving 13 bases between the germline ends. The CDR3 sequence is 13 residues long. CDR1 is SNHLY, CDR2 FYNNEI, per germline. The CDR3: CASKETGFTEAFF. CDR3 nucleotides: TGTGCCAGCAAGGAGACAGGATTCACTGAAGCTTTCTTT.

The rearrangement links TRBV30 to TRBJ1-1; D is uncertain. V lost 6 bases, J lost 4 bases, and 12 bases lay in between. Germline V gene lookup returns CDR1 GTSNPN and CDR2 SVGIG (reference sequence). This CDR3 comprises 12 residues. The CDR3 DNA sequence: TGTGCCTGTTCATTGGAAGGCACTGAAGCTTTCTTT. Its translation is CACSLEGTEAFF.

The chain employs TRBV2 and TRBJ1-1, with D perhaps TRBD1 (6 bases). The CDR3 has 14 residues. V dropped 11 bases and J dropped 0 bases, with 16 bases sitting between them. The germline gives CDR1 SNHLY, CDR2 FYNNEI. This CDR3 reads CAEQGGPMNTEAFF. The CDR3 DNA follows: TGTGCCGAACAGGGAGGGCCCATGAACACTGAAGCTTTCTTT.

The chain carries TRBV27 and TRBJ1-2; TRBD1 agrees at 7 bases. Trimming cost V 3 bases and J 5 bases; bases outside gene matches: 15. The germline gives CDR1 MNHEY, CDR2 SMNVEV (reference sequence). There are 17 residues in the CDR3. The CDR3 nucleotides are TGTGCCAGCAGTTTTGTGGCCCTGGGGGGGGACAGTTATGGCTACACCTTC. This encodes CASSFVALGGDSYGYTF.

The V and J genes are TRBV6-2 or TRBV6-3 and TRBJ1-1; 10 bases are shared with TRBD1. The germline gives CDR1 MNHEY, CDR2 SVGEGT. Trimming at V came to 4 bases and at J to 5 bases, leaving 13 bases not matched to a gene. CDR3 length: 17 amino acids. CDR3 coding DNA: TGTGCCAGCAGTTGGCTCCGGGACAGGGGAGTAGATACTGAAGCTTTCTTT. Translated, it gives CASSWLRDRGVDTEAFF.

This chain connects TRBV5-4 to TRBJ2-5; 9 bases line up with TRBD2. Germline V gene sequence: CDR1 SGHNT, CDR2 YYREEE (reference sequence). Trimming took 3 bases from V and 2 from J; bases not matched to a gene: 5. This CDR3 contains 15 residues. CDR3 sequence reads: CASSSASGAQETQYF. CDR3 nucleotide sequence: TGTGCCAGCAGCTCAGCTAGCGGGGCACAAGAGACCCAGTACTTC.

The chain joins TRBV9 to TRBJ1-4; D call uncertain. Germline CDR1 SGDLS, CDR2 YYNGEE. V dropped 4 bases and J dropped 0 bases, with 13 bases sitting between them. The CDR3 spans 16 residues. The CDR3 protein is CASSLFSTATNEKLFF. The DNA for the CDR3 is TGTGCCAGCAGCCTCTTTAGTACTGCAACTAATGAAAAACTGTTTTTT. Supplemented by reference TRBV9 and TRBJ1-4, the full variable domain reads DSGVTQTPKHLITATGQRVTLRCSPRSGDLSVYWYQQSLDQGLQFLIQYYNGEERAKGNILERFSAQQFPDLHSELNLSSLELGDSALYFCASSLFSTATNEKLFFGSGTQLSVL.

The V call is TRBV28, the J call TRBJ1-5; D is possibly TRBD1 (5 bases). The germline V gene encodes CDR1 MDHEN and CDR2 SYDVKM. Trimming removed 0 bases at V and 0 bases at J, with 6 bases between. This CDR3 comprises 15 residues. CDR3 loop: CASSLWDNSNQPQHF. CDR3 sequence (DNA): TGTGCCAGCAGTTTATGGGACAATAGCAATCAGCCCCAGCATTTT.

This clone was seen once. The chain has TRBV6-6 and TRBJ2-7; D ambiguous. The CDR3 covers 13 residues. Trimming took 6 bases from V and 6 from J, leaving 15 bases between them. Germline CDR1 MNHNY, CDR2 SVGAGI (reference sequence). CDR3 nucleotides: TGTGCCAGCAGGACCACGGTAATTGGCGAGCAGTACTTC. This translates into CASRTTVIGEQYF.

V is TRBV19 and J is TRBJ1-1; TRBD1 is a possible D gene (5 bases). Per the germline V gene, CDR1 is LNHDA and CDR2 is SQIVND (reference sequence). CDR3 length: 14 residues. V was cut by 9 bases and J by 0 bases, with 14 bases left in between. CDR3 region: CASRDLSMNTEAFF. For the CDR3, the DNA is TGTGCCAGCAGGGACCTCTCTATGAACACTGAAGCTTTCTTT.

This clone was recorded once. The chain employs TRBV9 and TRBJ2-7, with D possibly TRBD1 on 8 matching bases. The V end lost 3 bases, the J end lost 2 bases, and 21 bases lay between the germline ends. The V gene's germline CDR1 is SGDLS and CDR2 YYNGEE. This CDR3 spans 17 amino acids. The CDR3 nucleotides read TGTGCCAGCAGCGCGGGGGGCAGGGGGCTTTTGCCCTACGAGCAGTACGTC. Amino acid sequence: CASSAGGRGLLPYEQYV.

The chain links TRBV19 to TRBJ1-2; TRBD1 might be the D (5 bases). Trimming pared 11 bases from V and 6 bases from J, leaving 22 bases between. Germline CDR1 and CDR2: LNHDA and SQIVND (reference sequence). The CDR3 is 14 residues long. CDR3 amino acids: CAASGTIFTHGYTF. The CDR3 DNA sequence: TGTGCCGCGTCCGGGACTATCTTCACCCATGGCTACACCTTC.

This chain links TRBV6-5 with TRBJ1-1; D not resolved. The CDR3 runs to 16 residues. Per the germline V gene, CDR1 is MNHEY and CDR2 is SVGAGI. The V and J ends lost 0 bases and 5 bases respectively, with 16 bases between them. This chain's CDR3 is CASSYSSSTGLTEAFF. The DNA of the CDR3 is TGTGCCAGCAGTTACTCGTCTTCGACTGGGTTGACTGAAGCTTTCTTT.

This sequence joins TRBV7-9 and TRBJ1-5; D may be TRBD1 (5 bases). The CDR3 is made up of 15 amino acids. Trimming shortened V by 0 bases and J by 3 bases, and 9 bases separated the two germline ends. Germline V lookup: CDR1 SEHNR, CDR2 FQNEAQ (reference sequence). The CDR3 region is CASSLAGQDNQPQHF. In DNA form, the CDR3 reads TGTGCCAGCAGCTTAGCGGGGCAGGACAATCAGCCCCAGCATTTT.

This chain links TRBV30 with TRBJ1-1, with D possibly matching TRBD1 (5 bases). The germline V gene encodes CDR1 GTSNPN and CDR2 SVGIG (reference sequence). Between the trimmed V and J ends, which lost 5 bases and 1 base, there was a span of 17 bases. CDR3 length: 15 amino acids. CDR3 DNA sequence: TGTGCCTGGGGCCCGCCGGTAGGGGCGAACACTGAAGCTTTCTTT. Translated: CAWGPPVGANTEAFF.

The chain combines TRBV5-6 with TRBJ1-6; no definite D call. Germline V gene lookup returns CDR1 SGHDT and CDR2 YYEEEE. The CDR3 is 14 residues long. V was trimmed by 2 bases and J by 4 bases, leaving 7 bases between them. CDR3 sequence reads: CASSLRQYNSPLHF. The CDR3 bases are TGTGCCAGCAGCTTACGGCAGTATAATTCACCCCTCCACTTT.

The chain is built from TRBV19 and TRBJ2-2, with no clear D. Trimming took 5 bases from V and 6 from J, leaving 7 bases between them. CDR3 length equals 12 residues. Looked up from germline, CDR1 is LNHDA and CDR2 is SQIVND (reference sequence). CDR3 nucleotide sequence: TGTGCCAGTAGTTTAAAAGCCGGGGAGCTGTTTTTT. Translation: CASSLKAGELFF.

CDR3 loop: CASSPGTGGGLWDGYTF. CDR3 nucleotides: TGTGCCAGCAGCCCGGGGACAGGCGGGGGTCTTTGGGATGGCTACACCTTC. This rearrangement joins TRBV5-4 to TRBJ1-2; the match to TRBD1 covers 8 bases. Germline CDR1 SGHNT, CDR2 YYREEE (reference sequence). V shed 4 bases, J shed 6 bases, and the junction held 17 bases outside the gene matches. The CDR3 is 17 amino acids.

The chain couples TRBV7-9 to TRBJ2-5; no reliable D call. The germline V gene has CDR1 SEHNR and CDR2 FQNEAQ (reference sequence). The V gene lost 4 bases and the J gene lost 7 bases, with 19 bases spanning the gap. The CDR3 runs to 15 residues. In DNA, the CDR3 is TGTGCCAGCAGCTCCCGGTCCAGCTCCCTGGGGACCCAGTACTTC. Translated: CASSSRSSSLGTQYF.

This CDR3 is CASTDLGAGGLAFF. CDR3 coding DNA: TGTGCCAGCACGGACCTCGGGGCAGGGGGCTTAGCTTTCTTT. The rearrangement joins TRBV27 to TRBJ1-1; TRBD1 aligns across 8 bases. Trimming took 7 bases from V and 10 from J; bases not matched to a gene: 14. The CDR3 extends over 14 amino acids. Looked up from germline, CDR1 is MNHEY and CDR2 is SMNVEV (reference sequence).

This clone turned up a few times. The CDR3 bases are TGTGCCAGCAGCGCGCGGACTCCCTCAGGCGGAGAGACCCAGTACTTC. It specifies CASSARTPSGGETQYF. The chain recombines TRBV28 with TRBJ2-5, with a tentative D call TRBD2 (5 bases). The CDR3 runs 16 residues. V was shortened by 6 bases and J by 4 bases, with 21 bases between the two germline ends. Looked up from germline, CDR1 is MDHEN and CDR2 is SYDVKM.

This chain joins TRBV5-5 and TRBJ1-2; TRBD1 matches at 10 bases. The germline CDR1 and CDR2 sequences are SGHKS and YYEKEE (reference sequence). The CDR3 contains 16 residues. J lost 2 bases, V lost 0 bases, and 4 bases had no gene match. CDR3 DNA: TGTGCCAGCAGCTTGGTGGGACAGGGGTTAAACTATGGCTACACCTTC. As protein: CASSLVGQGLNYGYTF.

The chain couples TRBV2 to TRBJ1-4; 9 bases map to TRBD1. Per the germline V gene, CDR1 is SNHLY and CDR2 is FYNNEI. Trimming took 4 bases from V and 4 from J; bases not matched to a gene: 10. The CDR3 loop spans 17 amino acids. CDR3 residues: CASSGGTGSLNNEKLFF. For the CDR3, the DNA is TGTGCCAGCAGTGGCGGGACAGGGAGCCTTAATAATGAAAAACTGTTTTTT.